This T cell receptor (beta chain) was recovered during a study of PD-1 blockade in classical Hodgkin lymphoma. Findings of the study overall: The origin of the repertoire differences remains undefined, with disease activity or prior therapy as possible causes. A reduction in baseline TCR diversity was reportedly seen in newly diagnosed patients relative to healthy donors.

With regard to this clone: Antigen: not known.

The time point was: newly diagnosed, previously untreated cHL patient sample. The authors purified CD4+ T cells from thawed PBMCs by magnetic negative selection. The study compared against PBMCs from newly diagnosed, untreated classical Hodgkin lymphoma. Profiling relied on immunoSEQ multiplex PCR, and the TCRdb table lists in-frame clones only, not all of them. The repertoire has tens of thousands of clones, about 88% of them found once; the top ten carry more than 0.95%. Germline loops: CDR1 SEHNR, CDR2 FQNEAQ (reference sequence). The CDR3 spans 13 residues. V trimming: 5 bases; J trimming: 15 bases; junction bases outside the gene matches: 12.

The chain uses TRBV7-9 and TRBJ2-1, with TRBD2 matching 8 bases. Sequencing input: CD4+ T cells from blood. This receptor was obtained from a human donor with classical Hodgkin lymphoma. The CDR3 DNA reads TGTGCCAGCAGCCAATCGAACACCCTAGCGGGGTTCTTC. It codes for CASSQSNTLAGFF.